Listed below are T cell receptor beta chains from one sample, sequenced in a study of shared clonotypes between healthy human individuals. Measured with immunoSEQ multiplex PCR; TCRdb has only the in-frame clones, and not every one. The sample shows roughly 2,500,000 clones, more than 85% of them seen only once. What was sequenced was naive CD4+ T cells from PBMCs. The receptor set was obtained from a man between 18 and 29 years old in good health. Some clones in this sample may be carry-over from other donors' samples. Each CDR3 is given with its conserved first and last residue. D genes are given only for firm matches. Rows give clone size only sometimes, using once, few, many, or a class for an expanded clone.

- | TRBJ2-2 | TRBV7-3 | - | CASSLAGYKVGELFF | TGTGCCAGCAGCTTAGCGGGCTACAAGGTCGGGGAGCTGTTTTTT
- | TRBJ2-6 | TRBV23-1 | TRBD1 | CASSQGTGRLKGANVLTF | TGCGCCAGCAGTCAAGGGACAGGGAGGCTGAAGGGGGCCAACGTCCTGACTTTC
- | TRBJ2-3 | TRBV7-2 | TRBD2 | CASRHQASGITDTQYF | TGTGCCAGCAGGCACCAGGCTAGCGGGATCACAGATACGCAGTATTTT
once | TRBJ2-5 | TRBV5-4 | TRBD2 | CASSPGTSGLETQYF | TGTGCCAGCAGCCCCGGGACTAGCGGGCTGGAGACCCAGTACTTC
- | TRBJ2-7 | TRBV6-6 | - | CASSSAEQSYEQYF | TGTGCCAGCAGTAGCGCAGAGCAATCCTACGAGCAGTACTTC
- | TRBJ1-2 | TRBV30 | - | CAWSPYQGHYGYTF | TGTGCCTGGAGCCCCTACCAGGGACACTATGGCTACACCTTC
few | TRBJ1-1 | TRBV18 | - | CASSPVGGADTEAFF | TGTGCCAGCTCACCCGTCGGTGGGGCGGACACTGAAGCTTTCTTT
- | TRBJ2-5 | TRBV7-3 | - | CASSLHHQETQYF | TGTGCCAGCAGCTTGCACCACCAAGAGACCCAGTACTTC
- | TRBJ2-2 | TRBV28 | - | CASSLLTLRQGQRAGELFF | TGTGCCAGCAGTTTATTAACCCTCCGGCAGGGGCAGCGAGCCGGGGAGCTGTTTTTT
- | TRBJ1-4 | TRBV27 | - | CASSPLRRGELFF | TGTGCCAGCAGTCCCCTCCGTAGGGGCGAACTGTTTTTT
- | TRBJ2-5 | TRBV18 | TRBD1 | CASSPDRVGETQYF | TGTGCCAGCTCACCGGACAGGGTGGGAGAGACCCAGTACTTC
- | TRBJ2-7 | TRBV9 | TRBD1 | CASSSNLGQLYEQYF | TGTGCCAGCAGCTCAAACTTGGGACAGCTCTACGAGCAGTACTTC
- | TRBJ1-1 | TRBV7-3 | - | CASSFSGLNTEAFF | TGTGCCAGCAGCTTTTCCGGGCTGAACACTGAAGCTTTCTTT
- | TRBJ2-1 | TRBV10-3 | TRBD2 | CAISFTSGSPNEQFF | TGTGCCATCAGTTTTACTAGCGGGAGCCCCAATGAGCAGTTCTTC
- | TRBJ1-2 | TRBV7-8 | - | CASSLVKGAGIGYTF | TGTGCCAGCAGCTTAGTCAAGGGTGCAGGGATTGGCTACACCTTC
- | TRBJ1-2 | TRBV27 | TRBD1 | CASSFRQGGLVNYGYTF | TGTGCCAGCAGTTTCAGGCAGGGGGGGCTCGTTAACTATGGCTACACCTTC
- | TRBJ1-5 | TRBV28 | - | CASSSPPGGNQPQHF | TGTGCCAGCAGTTCCCCCCCCGGGGGCAATCAGCCCCAGCATTTT
once | TRBJ2-3 | TRBV7-2 | - | CASSKLLSTDTQYF | TGTGCCAGCAGCAAGTTGCTTAGCACAGATACGCAGTATTTT
- | TRBJ2-7 | TRBV29-1 | TRBD2 | CSVRGLAGGEQYF | TGCAGCGTGAGGGGACTAGCGGGAGGCGAGCAGTACTTC
- | TRBJ1-1 | TRBV5-8 | - | CASSLGGRNTEAFF | TGTGCCAGCAGCTTGGGGGGGAGGAACACTGAAGCTTTCTTT
- | TRBJ2-2 | TRBV15 | - | CATSKARAGELFF | TGTGCCACCAGCAAGGCCCGTGCCGGGGAGCTGTTTTTT
once | TRBJ2-3 | TRBV29-1 | - | CSVDPGPDTQYF | TGCAGCGTTGATCCGGGGCCAGATACGCAGTATTTT
- | TRBJ1-2 | TRBV28 | - | CASSSRGGLGGYTF | TGTGCCAGCAGCTCTCGCGGGGGGCTAGGTGGCTACACCTTC
- | TRBJ1-4 | TRBV18 | - | CASSPGAGEKLFF | TGTGCCAGCTCACCAGGGGCGGGTGAAAAACTGTTTTTT
- | TRBJ1-1 | TRBV29-1 | - | CSVDAQVLGSEAFF | TGCAGCGTTGACGCCCAGGTTCTTGGTTCTGAAGCTTTCTTT
- | TRBJ1-4 | TRBV18 | - | CASSPPTGAGEKLFF | TGTGCCAGCTCACCACCGACGGGGGCGGGAGAAAAACTGTTTTTT
- | TRBJ2-3 | TRBV20-1 | - | CSARDKGTQYF | TGCAGTGCTAGAGATAAGGGTACGCAGTATTTT
- | TRBJ2-1 | TRBV9 | TRBD2 | CASSDQAGVVDEQFF | TGTGCCAGCAGCGATCAAGCGGGAGTGGTAGATGAGCAGTTCTTC
- | TRBJ1-1 | TRBV5-1 | - | CASSSDSMNTEAFF | TGCGCCAGCAGCTCCGACAGCATGAACACTGAAGCTTTCTTT
once | TRBJ2-1 | TRBV19 | - | CASSVGVLYNEQFF | TGTGCCAGTAGTGTAGGGGTGTTATACAATGAGCAGTTCTTC
once | TRBJ1-1 | TRBV21-1 | - | CASSKNCSRLGTEAFF | TGTGCCAGCAGCAAAAACTGCTCACGGTTAGGCACTGAAGCTTTCTTT
- | TRBJ1-2 | TRBV5-1 | TRBD1 | CASSFQNGQGNGYTF | TGCGCCAGCAGCTTCCAAAATGGACAGGGGAATGGCTACACCTTC
- | TRBJ2-3 | TRBV2 | TRBD2 | CASRGERSDTQYF | TGTGCCAGCCGGGGGGAGAGGTCAGATACGCAGTATTTT
- | TRBJ2-5 | TRBV30 | - | CAWRTEETQYF | TGTGCCTGGAGGACCGAAGAGACCCAGTACTTC
- | TRBJ1-2 | TRBV5-1 | - | CASSLEATSYGYTF | TGCGCCAGCAGCTTGGAGGCCACCTCCTATGGCTACACCTTC
- | TRBJ2-2 | TRBV11-2 | - | CASSFGQTGELFF | TGTGCCAGCAGCTTCGGACAGACCGGGGAGCTGTTTTTT
- | TRBJ2-5 | TRBV28 | - | CASRPGGGETQYF | TGTGCCAGCAGGCCAGGGGGAGGAGAGACCCAGTACTTC
- | TRBJ2-3 | TRBV7-2 | - | CASSLAYGTGYTDTQYF | TGTGCCAGCAGCTTAGCATACGGGACTGGTTACACAGATACGCAGTATTTT